This TCR beta chain was recovered during a study of tumor-infiltrating lymphocytes in localized non-small cell lung cancer. Study details: Tumor tissue and non-adjacent uninvolved lung came from each patient. Study results and limitations: T-cell fraction did not differ between immunotypes IM1 and IM2. TCRbeta sequencing showed higher T cell infiltration in tumors than uninvolved lung. TCR sequencing covered a subset of patients with enough tissue.

Here immunoSEQ multiplex PCR was the method, and the copy in TCRdb shows in-frame clones only, minus some. The sample holds 5,000 to 6,500 clones, around two thirds seen once. The germline CDR1 and CDR2 sequences are GTSNPN and SVGIG (reference sequence). Trimming cost V 1 base and J 7 bases, with 20 bases left between them. CDR3 size: 16 residues. A remark on this clone: Its antigen is not identified.

The clonotype comes from a human donor with non-small cell lung cancer. The chain is built from TRBV30 and TRBJ2-1, with a weak D call TRBD2 (5 bases). Sequencing was carried out using uninvolved lung tissue not adjacent to the tumor. The CDR3 DNA reads as TGTGCCTGGAGTGAGATTGTGAGGGCCACGGGTAATGAGCAGTTCTTC. This gives the protein CAWSEIVRATGNEQFF.